This note documents a single TCR beta chain sequence. No antigen is known for it. The authors' processing: Filtering differed for immunoSEQ, which gave only junction sequences without quality scores. Data came from immunoSEQ multiplex PCR; TCRdb stores just in-frame clones and leaves some out. V and J calls plus clone size are reproduced from that table; the DNA served to infer D and trimming. Here the sample spans about 690,000 clones, 90% being singletons. This entry belongs to a study of shared clonotypes between healthy human individuals. Study observations and caveats: Clonotypes shared by all four donors outscored non-shared clonotypes in generation probability. The study generally estimated greater richness for naive than memory subsets.

Germline trimming cut 2 bases from V and 2 bases from J; bases unmatched to any gene: 13. This CDR3 is 20 amino acids long. Germline CDR1 is SGDLS and CDR2 is YYNGEE. V usage is TRBV9 and J usage is TRBJ2-6; 10 bases are shared with TRBD2. This TCR came from a man younger than 35 in good health. Some clones in this sample may be carry-over from other donors' samples. Sequencing was carried out using memory CD8+ T cells from PBMCs. The subset: CD45RO+ cells pooled with CCR7-negative TemRA cells. CDR3 protein: CASSVPLAGGNVPGANVLTF. In DNA, the CDR3 is TGTGCCAGCAGCGTTCCTTTAGCGGGAGGAAATGTCCCTGGGGCCAACGTCCTGACTTTC.